These 32 T cell receptor beta chains share one sample of origin, sequenced in a study of T cell repertoires in cytomegalovirus infection. TCRdb called the reads again in MiXCR, with one record for every CDR3 protein. The sample holds just over 450,000 distinct CDR3 sequences; more than 40% are singletons and the top ten take about 39%. No cognate antigen is known for these TCRs. The specimen comprised cultured PBMCs, sampled from culture after CMV antigen stimulation. Every receptor here comes from a human donor in good health (CMV status not recorded). Some clones in this sample may be carry-over from other donors' samples.

The rearrangement uses TRBV4-3 and TRBJ2-1, with D perhaps matching TRBD2 (8 bases). The germline CDR1 and CDR2 sequences are LGHNA and YSLEER. Trimming cost V 0 bases and J 12 bases, with 24 bases left between them. The CDR3 contains 17 residues. This CDR3 is CASSQDRQQGVTSGQFF. The CDR3 bases are TGCGCCAGCAGCCAAGATCGGCAGCAGGGGGTTACTAGCGGGCAGTTCTTC.

This clonotype appeared once. J is TRBJ2-5 and V is TRBV6-8; TRBD1 is a possible D gene (5 bases). Germline V CDR1 and CDR2: MNHGY, SAAAGT. The CDR3 extends over 15 amino acids. The V gene lost 0 bases and the J gene lost 5 bases, with 13 bases spanning the gap. CDR3 in DNA: TGTGCCAGCAGTTACTCGCTAGGGGCGGAGGAGACCCAGTACTTC. Its protein product is CASSYSLGAEETQYF.

This chain connects TRBV7-6 to TRBJ2-7; D is perhaps TRBD2 (5 bases). Germline loops: CDR1 SGHVS, CDR2 FNYEAQ. Trimming took off 5 bases at V and 7 bases at J, with 18 bases between the two ends. The CDR3 is 14 amino acids. CDR3: CASSALRGQAEQYF. The CDR3 nucleotides are TGTGCCAGCAGCGCCCTACGAGGGCAGGCAGAGCAGTACTTC. The whole variable domain, filled in from reference TRBV7-6 and TRBJ2-7, reads GAGVSQSPRYKVTKRGQDVALRCDPISGHVSLYWYRQALGQGPEFLTYFNYEAQQDKSGLPNDRFSAERPEGSISTLTIQRTEQRDSAMYRCASSALRGQAEQYFGPGTRLTVT.

The chain employs TRBV27 and TRBJ1-1; D may be TRBD1 (6 bases). CDR3 length: 13 amino acids. Germline V gene sequence: CDR1 MNHEY, CDR2 SMNVEV (reference sequence). V lost 4 bases and J 6 bases, leaving 12 bases between the germline ends. Written as DNA, the CDR3 is TGTGCCAGCAGTTCACCCTGGACAGCTGAAGCTTTCTTT. Its translation is CASSSPWTAEAFF.

This chain connects TRBV7-8 to TRBJ1-4, with D possibly TRBD1 on 5 matching bases. Trimming removed 1 base from V and 0 bases from J, with 6 bases in between. Germline CDR1 SGHVS, CDR2 FQNEAQ. The CDR3 runs to 15 residues. CDR3 residues: CASSLVGATNEKLFF. The CDR3 DNA reads TGTGCCAGCAGCTTAGTGGGGGCAACTAATGAAAAACTGTTTTTT.

The CDR3 is CASSSGLARYEQYF. DNA for the CDR3: TGTGCCAGCAGTTCCGGACTAGCGCGCTACGAGCAGTACTTC. The V gene is TRBV6-2 or TRBV6-3, the J gene TRBJ2-7, with 9 bases matching TRBD2. V was clipped by 4 bases and J by 3 bases; unmatched bases: 4. CDR1 MNHEY and CDR2 SVGEGT come from the germline V gene. This CDR3 contains 14 residues.

This clonotype was seen a few times. The rearrangement uses TRBV7-8 and TRBJ1-4, with TRBD1 matching over 8 bases. Germline assignment: CDR1 SGHVS and CDR2 FQNEAQ. Losses at the gene ends were 0 bases for V and 4 bases for J; bases not matched to a gene: 1. The CDR3 loop spans 15 amino acids. DNA for the CDR3: TGTGCCAGCAGCTTAGCGACAGGGGATAATGAAAAACTGTTTTTT. This encodes CASSLATGDNEKLFF.

The table lists this clonotype with a few counts. This chain links TRBV19 with TRBJ2-1; 7 positions agree with TRBD1. The V gene end was trimmed by 5 bases and the J gene end by 9 bases; junction bases not matched to a gene: 7. The CDR3 is made up of 13 amino acids. CDR1 and CDR2 (germline): LNHDA, SQIVND (reference sequence). This CDR3 reads CASSPNRGGEQFF. The CDR3 DNA reads TGTGCCAGTAGTCCAAACAGGGGCGGTGAGCAGTTCTTC.

In this sample, this clonotype turned up a few times. CDR3 residues: CASSVGNSNQPQHF. The CDR3 DNA reads as TGTGCCAGCAGCGTAGGCAATAGCAATCAGCCCCAGCATTTT. The chain joins TRBV9 to TRBJ1-5, with D hard to call. Trimming removed 0 bases at V and 0 bases at J, with 4 bases between. Germline lookup yields CDR1 SGDLS and CDR2 YYNGEE. The CDR3 is 14 amino acids.

This chain links TRBV10-3 with TRBJ1-1; no clear D. CDR1 and CDR2 from the germline V gene are ENHRY and SYGVKD. The CDR3 runs to 12 residues. Trimming pared 3 bases from V and 4 bases from J, leaving 6 bases between. CDR3 DNA sequence: TGTGCCATCAGTGAATTAAGCACTGAAGCTTTCTTT. This translates into CAISELSTEAFF.

This clonotype occurred once. The chain couples TRBV19 to TRBJ2-3, with 7 positions matching TRBD1. CDR3 length: 15 residues. Per germline, CDR1 LNHDA and CDR2 SQIVND (reference sequence). V shed 7 bases and J 2 bases; nucleotides not matched to a gene: 9. The CDR3 nucleotides read TGTGCCAGTACCCCCGGGACAGCAATCACAGATACGCAGTATTTT. This sequence encodes CASTPGTAITDTQYF.

On this clonotype itself: An end of the junction does not agree with germline; a read error may underlie this. The J gene is TRBJ1-3, the V gene TRBV29-1; D ambiguous. Per germline, CDR1 SQVTM and CDR2 ANQGSEA. The CDR3 loop spans 17 amino acids. The CDR3 DNA reads TGCAGCGCTGAAGGGTGGGAAACCCATTCCTCTGGAAACACCATATATTTT. Translating it yields CSAEGWETHSSGNTIYF. Filled out from reference TRBV29-1 and TRBJ1-3, the complete variable domain reads SAVISQKPSRDICQRGTSLTIQCQVDSQVTMMFWYRQQPGQSLTLIATANQGSEATYESGFVIDKFPISRPNLTFSTLTVSNMSPEDSSIYLCSAEGWETHSSGNTIYFGEGSWLTVV.

The chain couples TRBV5-4 to TRBJ1-6; the match to TRBD1 covers 8 bases. The CDR3 has 17 amino acids. The V and J ends lost 4 bases and 0 bases, in that order; junction bases with no gene match: 6. CDR1 is SGHNT, CDR2 YYREEE, per germline (reference sequence). The CDR3 DNA sequence: TGTGCCAGCAGCGTGGGACAGGCGAGCTCCTATAATTCACCCCTCCACTTT. This sequence encodes CASSVGQASSYNSPLHF. The whole variable domain, remainder taken from reference TRBV5-4 and TRBJ1-6, is ETGVTQSPTHLIKTRGQQVTLRCSSQSGHNTVSWYQQALGQGPQFIFQYYREEENGRGNFPPRFSGLQFPNYSSELNVNALELDDSALYLCASSVGQASSYNSPLHFGNGTRLTVT.

This chain connects TRBV7-9 to TRBJ2-3; D is unresolved. The CDR3 length is 13 residues. Germline assignment: CDR1 SEHNR and CDR2 FQNEAQ (reference sequence). Trimming left V 1 base short and J 5 bases short, with 7 bases between. In DNA, the CDR3 is TGTGCCAGCAGCTTAGAATGGGGAGATACGCAGTATTTT. Its translation: CASSLEWGDTQYF.

The V call is TRBV20-1, the J call TRBJ2-1; unclear D gene. The CDR3 totals 13 residues. The ends were cut back, 1 base at V and 7 bases at J, with 11 bases in the middle. Germline V CDR1 and CDR2: DFQATT, SNEGSKA (reference sequence). The CDR3 is CSARVGLVNEQFF. CDR3 DNA: TGCAGTGCTAGAGTAGGGCTAGTAAATGAGCAGTTCTTC.

The chain employs TRBV12-3 or TRBV12-4 and TRBJ2-4; D might be TRBD1 (6 bases). This CDR3 has 12 residues. With 5 bases removed from V and 6 bases from J, the gap between germline ends came to 8 bases. CDR3 DNA: TGTGCCAGCAGTCCACAGGGAAACATTCAGTACTTC. Translating it yields CASSPQGNIQYF.

The rearrangement joins TRBV20-1 to TRBJ1-6, with D hard to call. Per the germline V gene, CDR1 is DFQATT and CDR2 is SNEGSKA (reference sequence). The CDR3 is 13 amino acids. The V end was cut by 6 bases, the J end by 10 bases, with 16 bases between. CDR3 nucleotide sequence: TGCAGTGCCATTCCCGAGGCGGAGTCACCCCTCCACTTT. This sequence encodes CSAIPEAESPLHF.

The chain couples TRBV19 to TRBJ1-1; D is perhaps TRBD1 (5 bases). CDR3 length: 16 residues. V dropped 5 bases and J dropped 0 bases, with 16 bases sitting between them. The germline CDR1 and CDR2 sequences are LNHDA and SQIVND (reference sequence). CDR3 coding DNA: TGTGCCAGTAGTCGGTCAGGGCCGGTTATGAACACTGAAGCTTTCTTT. This translates into CASSRSGPVMNTEAFF.

The chain recombines TRBV7-6 with TRBJ1-1, with a tentative D call TRBD1 (5 bases). The CDR3 loop spans 12 amino acids. V was pared by 5 bases and J by 4 bases, with 8 bases between. Germline-derived CDR1 and CDR2 are SGHVS and FNYEAQ. The CDR3 DNA reads TGTGCCAGCAGCCCAGGGCTCACTGAAGCTTTCTTT. This translates into CASSPGLTEAFF.

The chain carries TRBV6-2 or TRBV6-3 and TRBJ2-1; D is possibly TRBD2 (6 bases). Trimming left V 6 bases short and J 10 bases short, with 13 bases between. From germline, CDR1 is MNHEY and CDR2 SVGEGT. The CDR3 covers 12 residues. Here the CDR3 reads CASRGRTGEQFF. The CDR3 DNA reads as TGTGCCAGCAGGGGGAGGACGGGGGAGCAGTTCTTC.

A few counts support this clonotype. The genes are TRBV4-3 and TRBJ2-1, with D maybe TRBD1 (5 bases). Germline V CDR1 and CDR2: LGHNA, YSLEER. V lost 1 base, J lost 9 bases, and 16 bases lay in between. The CDR3 covers 15 residues. CDR3 amino acids: CASSQVLRGDSEQFF. In nucleotides, the CDR3 is TGCGCCAGCAGCCAAGTCCTTAGAGGCGACAGTGAGCAGTTCTTC.

The chain combines TRBV4-1 with TRBJ2-1; 11 nucleotides match TRBD2. The CDR3 spans 19 residues. Trimming took 7 bases from V and 0 from J; bases not matched to a gene: 14. CDR1 is MGHRA, CDR2 YSYEKL, per germline. The CDR3 DNA reads TGCGCCAGCACAAGGCGGGGACTAGCGGAAAGTTACTCCTACAATGAGCAGTTCTTC. Amino acid sequence: CASTRRGLAESYSYNEQFF.

This clonotype appeared a few times. This chain uses TRBV19 with TRBJ1-5; D uncertain. The V gene lost 8 bases and the J gene lost 5 bases, with 10 bases spanning the gap. This CDR3 has 12 amino acids. Germline V gene data show CDR1 as LNHDA and CDR2 as SQIVND (reference sequence). CDR3 nucleotides: TGTGCCAGTGCAGTAGAAGATCAGCCCCAGCATTTT. This gives the protein CASAVEDQPQHF.

The gene calls are TRBV6-1 and TRBJ2-3; D gene unclear. Germline V CDR1 and CDR2: MNHNS, SASEGT. Trimming removed 6 bases at V and 2 bases at J, with 6 bases between. This CDR3 is built from 12 residues. CDR3 nucleotides: TGTGCCAGCAGGAGGTTCACAGATACGCAGTATTTT. Translation gives CASRRFTDTQYF.

The chain is built from TRBV27 and TRBJ1-1; D is possibly TRBD1 (6 bases). Trimming shortened V by 7 bases and J by 6 bases, and 27 bases separated the two germline ends. The CDR3 covers 17 residues. CDR1 is MNHEY and CDR2 is SMNVEV in the germline V gene (reference sequence). The CDR3 DNA is TGTGCCAGCATTCCCTCCCGCGGGGGGCAGGGTCGGCCTGAAGCTTTCTTT. It yields the protein CASIPSRGGQGRPEAFF.

This chain uses TRBV12-3 or TRBV12-4 with TRBJ1-6; perhaps TRBD1 as D (5 bases). V shed 2 bases and J shed 9 bases, with 14 bases lying between them. The CDR3 extends over 15 amino acids. The CDR3 DNA is TGTGCCAGCAGTTTAAGCCCGGACATCGGTTCACCCCTCCACTTT. It yields the protein CASSLSPDIGSPLHF.

There are a few counts of this clonotype. V and J are TRBV11-1 and TRBJ2-6; TRBD1 might be the D (6 bases). Germline V gives CDR1 SGHAT, CDR2 FQDESV (reference sequence). The CDR3 runs to 17 residues. V was clipped by 4 bases and J by 2 bases, with 15 bases between them. CDR3 nucleotides: TGTGCCAGCAGCTCACCCCACAGGGTCCCTGGGGCCAACGTCCTGACTTTC. The encoded protein is CASSSPHRVPGANVLTF.

This rearrangement joins TRBV10-3 to TRBJ2-7; D might be TRBD2 (6 bases). The germline gives CDR1 ENHRY, CDR2 SYGVKD. CDR3 length: 14 residues. V was pared by 5 bases and J by 0 bases, with 11 bases between. The CDR3 DNA is TGTGCCATCAGTCGGGACTTTAGCTCCTACGAGCAGTACTTC. It is translated as CAISRDFSSYEQYF.

The genes are TRBV6-6 and TRBJ2-2; D unclear. Trimming took 7 bases from V and 6 from J, leaving 18 bases between them. The CDR3 is made up of 15 amino acids. Germline V gene data show CDR1 as MNHNY and CDR2 as SVGAGI (reference sequence). The CDR3 here is CASISPQSRPGELFF. CDR3 nucleotides: TGTGCCAGCATCTCCCCTCAGAGTCGACCCGGGGAGCTGTTTTTT.

The chain couples TRBV6-1 to TRBJ2-1, with D hard to call. Germline CDR1 reads MNHNS; CDR2 reads SASEGT. This CDR3 has 15 amino acids. The V and J ends lost 1 base and 2 bases respectively, with 9 bases between them. The CDR3 DNA reads as TGTGCCAGCAGTGAAGTGTACCCCCCCTACAATGAGCAGTTCTTC. Translation gives CASSEVYPPYNEQFF.

The chain joins TRBV7-6 to TRBJ2-1, with a possible D match to TRBD2 (6 bases). The CDR3 length is 14 residues. V was pared by 10 bases and J by 4 bases, with 17 bases between. Germline V gene data show CDR1 as SGHVS and CDR2 as FNYEAQ. This CDR3 is CATTSPGDYNEQFF. In DNA, the CDR3 is TGTGCCACTACCTCCCCGGGGGATTACAATGAGCAGTTCTTC.

The rearrangement joins TRBV29-1 to TRBJ2-7; 10 bases fit TRBD1. Germline V gene data show CDR1 as SQVTM and CDR2 as ANQGSEA. The CDR3 extends over 14 amino acids. The ends lost 5 bases at V and 5 bases at J; junction bases unmatched: 9. The CDR3 DNA follows: TGCAGCGTTTCCGGGACAGGGGACAGCGACGAGCAGTACTTC. Its protein is CSVSGTGDSDEQYF.